A selection of T cell receptor beta chains follows, all from one sample in a study of cytomegalovirus exposure and HLA in healthy donors. The protocol was immunoSEQ multiplex PCR, while the TCRdb copy is restricted to in-frame clones and leaves out a portion. Seen here are 200,000 to 250,000 clones, 82% observed once, and the top ten hold less than 3%. Sequenced sample: PBMCs. Every receptor here comes from a woman between 40 and 50 years old in good health and CMV-seronegative. Both conserved end residues are part of each CDR3. The D gene is left open where the match is weak. Some rows have no size entry. The others give once, few or many, or a class for an expanded clone.

d_call,j_call,v_call,clone_size,cdr3_nt,cdr3_aa
NA,TRBJ1-2,TRBV2,few,TGTGCCAGCAGGCGGGGGGCGCGTGGCTACACCTTC,CASRRGARGYTF
NA,TRBJ2-7,TRBV23-1,NA,TGCGCCAGCATTTTGACAGGAGGCAACTACGAGCAGTACTTC,CASILTGGNYEQYF
NA,TRBJ1-1,TRBV30,NA,TGTGCCTGGAGTGGACGGGGGGACACTGAAGCTTTCTTT,CAWSGRGDTEAFF
NA,TRBJ2-1,TRBV28,NA,TGTGCCAGCAGCCCAAGGACTCTTCGGGAGCAGTTCTTC,CASSPRTLREQFF
NA,TRBJ2-7,TRBV7-8,NA,TGTGCCAGCAGCTTAGCCCCAGTTCTCTCTTTTGAGCAGTACTTC,CASSLAPVLSFEQYF
NA,TRBJ2-7,TRBV30,NA,TGTGCCTGGAGTGCCATAACAGGGCCCTACGAGCAGTACTTC,CAWSAITGPYEQYF
NA,TRBJ2-7,TRBV18,NA,TGTGCCAGCTCTTCCCTCGGGGACGAGCAGTACTTC,CASSSLGDEQYF
NA,TRBJ2-3,TRBV2,NA,TGTGCCAGCAGTGAAAGGGGTGCGGCCTCTGGTACGCAGTATTTT,CASSERGAASGTQYF
NA,TRBJ1-1,TRBV30,NA,TGTGCCTCGACTGCGGGCTCTATGAACACTGAAGCTTTCTTT,CASTAGSMNTEAFF
NA,TRBJ2-1,TRBV15,NA,TGTGCCACCAGCAGAGAGGCCGGGATCGGAAATGAGCAGTTCTTC,CATSREAGIGNEQFF
TRBD1,TRBJ2-1,TRBV29-1,NA,TGCAGCGTTGAAAAAAGGGGGGGACAGGGGGGGCACAATGAGCAGTTCTTC,CSVEKRGGQGGHNEQFF
NA,TRBJ2-7,TRBV19,NA,TGTGCCAGTAGTTGGCGGGACGGAGCCTACGAGCAGTACTTC,CASSWRDGAYEQYF
TRBD1,TRBJ1-6,TRBV30,NA,TGTGCCTGGAGCCAGGGGGCCGGTAATTCACCCCTCCACTTT,CAWSQGAGNSPLHF
NA,TRBJ1-2,TRBV6-1,once,TGTGCCAGCAGCTCTGGGGGGACTGGGGGCTACACCTTC,CASSSGGTGGYTF
TRBD1,TRBJ2-7,TRBV28,few,TGTGCCAGCAGTTTATGGTACAGGGGTACCTACGAGCAGTACTTC,CASSLWYRGTYEQYF
TRBD1,TRBJ2-7,TRBV7-3,NA,TGTGCCAGCAGCTTCGGGACAGGGGAGAACGAGCAGTACTTC,CASSFGTGENEQYF
NA,TRBJ2-4,TRBV7-2,NA,TGTGCCAGCTCCCCGGTTTTCTTAGCCAAAAACATTCAGTACTTC,CASSPVFLAKNIQYF
NA,TRBJ2-5,TRBV6-1,NA,TGTGCCAGCCAGCAGGGACTGAAATACCAAGAGACCCAGTACTTC,CASQQGLKYQETQYF
NA,TRBJ1-5,TRBV7-8,NA,TGTGCCAGCAGCTTAAGTGACAGAACTTACAATCAGCCCCAGCATTTT,CASSLSDRTYNQPQHF
NA,TRBJ2-7,TRBV7-6,NA,TGTGCCAGCAGCTTAGGGGATGGGGTAACAACGGCGGGGCAGTACTTC,CASSLGDGVTTAGQYF
NA,TRBJ1-5,TRBV30,NA,TGTGCCTGGAGTGTGGATGTCGTGGGCTCCCAGCATTTT,CAWSVDVVGSQHF
TRBD1,TRBJ1-1,TRBV10-1,NA,TGCGCCAGCAGTGTTGGACAGGGGAACACTGAAGCTTTCTTT,CASSVGQGNTEAFF
TRBD1,TRBJ2-7,TRBV7-9,NA,TGTTCCAGCAGCCCCGGGACAGGGGCCCAGGGGGAGCAGTACTTC,CSSSPGTGAQGEQYF
NA,TRBJ2-1,TRBV11-2,NA,TGTGCCAGCAGTAATGGTCCCGGGGCCTACAATGAGCAGTTCTTC,CASSNGPGAYNEQFF
TRBD2,TRBJ2-1,TRBV30,NA,TGTGCCTCGCTAGCGGGAGAGAACTACAATGAGCAGTTCTTC,CASLAGENYNEQFF
TRBD2,TRBJ2-7,TRBV27,NA,TGTGCCAGCAGTTTGGTGGGGACTAGGGACGAGCAGTACTTC,CASSLVGTRDEQYF
NA,TRBJ1-5,TRBV30,NA,TGTGCCTGGAGTAGACAGACCGTTAGCAATCAGCCCCAGCATTTT,CAWSRQTVSNQPQHF